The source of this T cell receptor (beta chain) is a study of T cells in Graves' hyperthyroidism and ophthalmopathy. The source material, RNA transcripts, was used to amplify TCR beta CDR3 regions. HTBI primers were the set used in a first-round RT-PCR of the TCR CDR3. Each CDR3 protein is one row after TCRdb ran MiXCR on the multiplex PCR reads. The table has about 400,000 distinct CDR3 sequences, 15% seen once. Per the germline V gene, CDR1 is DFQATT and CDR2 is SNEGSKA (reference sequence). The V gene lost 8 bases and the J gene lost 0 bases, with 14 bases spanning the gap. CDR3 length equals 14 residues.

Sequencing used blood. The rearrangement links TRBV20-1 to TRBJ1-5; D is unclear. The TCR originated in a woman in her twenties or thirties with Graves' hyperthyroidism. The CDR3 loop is CSTEDRNSNQPQHF. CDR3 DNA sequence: TGCAGTACCGAGGATAGGAATAGCAATCAGCCCCAGCATTTT.